This record concerns one TCR beta chain sequence. Its antigen is unidentified. TCRdb independently ran MiXCR on the 5' RACE reads; one entry per CDR3 protein. The sample lists 250,000 to 400,000 distinct CDR3 sequences, about 4% seen once, with just under 25% in the top ten. The data were obtained in a study of T cells after yellow fever vaccination. Study-level information: Libraries from low-cell-number fractions were prepared with the SMART-Seq v4 Ultra Low Input RNA kit.

Study-level results: Most primary-vaccination clones reappeared after the booster (approximately 96% CD4, 75% to 90% CD8). A minor fraction of clonotypes spanned both CD4 and CD8 compartments.

This specimen was PBMCs, taken 5 days after the yellow fever booster vaccination. This clonotype was obtained from a man younger than 35 who received the YFV17D yellow fever vaccine.

The CDR3 DNA reads TGTGCCAGCAGCGTAGCTCCAGCTACTATGAACACTGAAGCTTTCTTT. Its protein is CASSVAPATMNTEAFF. The chain joins TRBV9 to TRBJ1-1; D not certain. This CDR3 is built from 16 residues. V was pared by 0 bases and J by 0 bases, with 12 bases between. Germline CDR1 SGDLS, CDR2 YYNGEE. The variable domain in full, completed from reference TRBV9 and TRBJ1-1, reads DSGVTQTPKHLITATGQRVTLRCSPRSGDLSVYWYQQSLDQGLQFLIQYYNGEERAKGNILERFSAQQFPDLHSELNLSSLELGDSALYFCASSVAPATMNTEAFFGQGTRLTVV.